This T cell receptor (beta chain) was identified in a study of T cells in Graves' hyperthyroidism and ophthalmopathy. Not enrolled were patients with uncontrolled infection, other autoimmune disease, pregnancy or lactation. This CDR3 is built from 14 residues. Unmatched junction bases numbered 4, after V lost 3 bases and J lost 6 bases. In germline, CDR1 is SEHNR, CDR2 FQNEAQ (reference sequence). This clonotype was counted ten times or more. RNA transcripts provided the source from which TCR beta CDR3 regions were amplified. A first-round RT-PCR of the TCR CDR3 used the HTBI primer set. TCRdb passed the multiplex PCR reads through MiXCR, listing each CDR3 protein once. The sample includes 600,000 to 700,000 distinct CDR3 sequences, about 45% of them seen just once.

Input material: peripheral blood or thyroid tissue (not recorded which). V gene TRBV7-9 combines with J gene TRBJ1-4; 7 nucleotides align to TRBD1. This sequence was found in an adult man with Graves' disease, either hyperthyroidism or ophthalmopathy (not recorded which). CDR3: CASSFGRGYEKLFF. The CDR3 DNA reads as TGTGCCAGCAGCTTTGGCAGGGGGTATGAAAAACTGTTTTTT.